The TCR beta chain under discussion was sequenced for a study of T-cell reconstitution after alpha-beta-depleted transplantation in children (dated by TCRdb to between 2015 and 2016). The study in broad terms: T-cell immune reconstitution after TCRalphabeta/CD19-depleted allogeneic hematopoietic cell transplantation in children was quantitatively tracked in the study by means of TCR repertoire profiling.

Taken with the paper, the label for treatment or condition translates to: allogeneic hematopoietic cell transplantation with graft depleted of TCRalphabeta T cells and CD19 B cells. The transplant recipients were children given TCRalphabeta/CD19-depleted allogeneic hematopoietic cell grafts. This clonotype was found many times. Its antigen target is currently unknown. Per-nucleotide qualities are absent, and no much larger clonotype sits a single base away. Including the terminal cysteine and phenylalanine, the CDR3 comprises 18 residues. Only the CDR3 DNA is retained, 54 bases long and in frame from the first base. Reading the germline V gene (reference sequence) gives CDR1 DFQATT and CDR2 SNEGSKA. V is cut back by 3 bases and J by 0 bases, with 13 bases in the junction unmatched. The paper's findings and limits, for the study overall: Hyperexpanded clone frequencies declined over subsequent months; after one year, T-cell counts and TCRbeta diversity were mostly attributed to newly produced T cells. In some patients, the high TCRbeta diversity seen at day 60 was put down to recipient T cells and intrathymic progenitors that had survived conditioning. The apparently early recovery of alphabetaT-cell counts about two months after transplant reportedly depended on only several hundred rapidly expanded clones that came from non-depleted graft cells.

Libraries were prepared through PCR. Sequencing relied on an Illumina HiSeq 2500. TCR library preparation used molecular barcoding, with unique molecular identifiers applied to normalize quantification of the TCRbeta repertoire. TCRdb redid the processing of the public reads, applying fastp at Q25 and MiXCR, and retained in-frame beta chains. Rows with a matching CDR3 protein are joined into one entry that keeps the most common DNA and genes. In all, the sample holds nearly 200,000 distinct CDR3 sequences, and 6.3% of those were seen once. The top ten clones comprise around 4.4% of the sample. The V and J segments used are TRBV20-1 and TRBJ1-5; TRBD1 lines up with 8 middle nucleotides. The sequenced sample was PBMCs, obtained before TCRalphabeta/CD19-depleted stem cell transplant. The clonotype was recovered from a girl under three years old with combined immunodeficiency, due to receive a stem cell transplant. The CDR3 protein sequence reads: CSASVWTGNPYSNQPQHF. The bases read TGCAGTGCTAGCGTATGGACAGGGAACCCCTATAGCAATCAGCCCCAGCATTTT.